This TCR beta chain originates from a study of blood T cell repertoires in COVID-19 (dated by TCRdb to the early 2020s). Context from the whole study: Collaborator samples came from the United States, Italy and Spain and covered acute and convalescent phases of COVID-19. The material from the prospective study consisted of cDNA or gDNA derived from T cells, B-cell-depleted T cells, or PBMCs. Deeply sampled blood TCRbeta repertoires from subjects exposed to, actively infected with, or recovered from COVID-19 were included in the dataset. The repertoires were made available in a free public database intended to serve as a resource for research on the immune response to SARS-CoV-2. Samples were obtained from the ongoing ImmuneRACE study (first 160 participants) and from about 1,300 subjects provided by 6 global collaborators. Sample metadata almost always included a de-identified subject ID, COVID-19 status, age in years and sex. HLA class I and class II types, where available, came from metadata supplied by the sample provider rather than from assay-based typing. What the authors observed across the whole study: Clinical and demographic metadata were provided uncurated, with the amount varying by source and participant.

Note on this clone: What this receptor recognizes is not known. Base qualities are missing; no much larger clone stands one base away.

TCRbeta CDR3 regions were amplified from genomic DNA by means of the immunoSEQ Assay, a bias-controlled multiplex PCR. In the authors' own workflow: The number of nucleated cells in each sample was estimated from the amplification of reference gene primers within the assay. To quantify the absolute abundance of each unique TCRbeta CDR3 rearrangement, sequence reads were collapsed and filtered. Productive Simpson clonality was computed per sample as the square root of Simpson's diversity index over productive rearrangements. The table was pulled from immuneACCESS by TCRdb, which kept in-frame rearrangements only. Such tables lose some clones; where checked, under half of the loss comes from unresolved V genes, and the rest has no known cause. The D gene and trimming were derived from the DNA, and the V and J assignments and clone size from that table. The sample table records 200,000 to 300,000 clones; around nine tenths of these occur just once. Over 1.5% of the sample lies in the top ten.

Whole blood was collected in K2EDTA tubes by collaborating institutions according to the institutions' own protocols. Collaborator samples were shipped for TCRbeta analysis as frozen whole blood, isolated PBMCs, or DNA extracted from either sample type. Material: peripheral blood. The origin of this receptor is a man aged 25-40 years with active or convalescent COVID-19.

The CDR3 reads as follows: CASRIDMNTEAFF. The nucleotide sequence reads as follows: TGTGCCAGCAGAATTGACATGAACACTGAAGCTTTCTTT. The rearranged chain carries TRBV11-2 and TRBJ1-1, with the identity of the D gene unclear. Via the germline V gene, CDR1 is SGHAT and CDR2 FQNNGV. V drops 6 bases and J drops 0 bases, leaving 8 bases in between. The CDR3 has 13 amino acids, counting the end cysteine and phenylalanine. Just the 39-base CDR3 DNA is kept, in frame starting at base 1. With the portions outside the CDR3 filled from the reference TRBV11-2 and TRBJ1-1 genes, the complete variable region becomes EAGVAQSPRYKIIEKRQSVAFWCNPISGHATLYWYQQILGQGPKLLIQFQNNGVVDDSQLPKDRFSAERLKGVDSTLKIQPAKLEDSAVYLCASRIDMNTEAFFGQGTRLTVV.